This entry features one T cell receptor beta chain sequence. Antigen: not known. The germline gives CDR1 MNHNY, CDR2 SVGAGI (reference sequence). The CDR3 is 14 residues long. With 4 bases removed from V and 4 bases from J, the gap between germline ends came to 10 bases. This record comes from a study of T cell repertoires in cytomegalovirus infection. Across the whole study: Based on public TCR beta signatures, there were indications of CMV infection and of a matching HLA type.

Study-level findings and limits: There were carriers of CMV plus the relevant HLA, and cumulative public TCR beta family frequency identified them. It was HLA-C-restricted CMV-specific TCR beta clonotypes that dominated the response ex vivo.

TCRdb processed the reads anew with MiXCR; each CDR3 protein has one entry. Of almost 550,000 distinct CDR3 sequences listed, about 15% are singletons. The chain combines TRBV6-6 with TRBJ1-4, with D perhaps TRBD1 (6 bases). What was sequenced was CD8+ T cells from PBMCs. This sequence originates from a human donor in good health (CMV status not recorded). Some clones in this sample may be carry-over from other donors' samples. The CDR3 spells CASSSDRRNEKLFF. The CDR3 nucleotides read TGTGCCAGCAGTTCGGACAGACGTAATGAAAAACTGTTTTTT.